These 28 T cell receptor beta chains originate from one sample sequenced in a study of Ad26.COV2.S vaccination and SARS-CoV-2 variants. Data came from immunoSEQ multiplex PCR; TCRdb stores just in-frame clones and leaves some out. Among 410,000 or so clones listed, roughly 90% were seen once. As for treatment: some 20 received Ad26.COV2.S at low or high dose, single or two shots; roughly five received placebo; per-sample allocation not given. Collection of the samples took place on day 63 after the first injection of vaccine or placebo. Sequencing used peripheral blood, obtained in a trial of Ad26.COV2.S vaccine versus placebo. These receptors were taken from a person aged 18-60 years who received the Ad26.COV2.S COVID-19 vaccine or a placebo.

The J gene is TRBJ1-1, the V gene TRBV7-2; weak D call: TRBD1 (5 bases). The CDR3 loop spans 14 amino acids. Trimming stripped 4 bases from V and 3 bases from J, with 12 bases between. From germline, CDR1 is SGHTA and CDR2 FQGNSA. CDR3 nucleotides: TGTGCCAGCAGCTCCCCTAAAGGGGACACTGAAGCTTTCTTT. This translates into CASSSPKGDTEAFF.

V is TRBV3-1 (or the pseudogene TRBV3-2) and J is TRBJ2-1; D ambiguous. The CDR3 length is 14 residues. The germline V gene encodes CDR1 LGHDT and CDR2 YNNKEL (reference sequence). V was trimmed by 4 bases and J by 8 bases, leaving 15 bases between them. The CDR3 DNA is TGTGCCAGCAGCCCGTTACTAAGCGACCATGAGCAGTTCTTC. This translates into CASSPLLSDHEQFF.

The rearrangement links TRBV20-1 to TRBJ1-1; TRBD1 agrees at 7 bases. The V segment lost 3 bases and the J segment 2 bases; nucleotides outside the gene matches: 9. This CDR3 comprises 15 residues. Germline V gives CDR1 DFQATT, CDR2 SNEGSKA (reference sequence). The CDR3: CSASDPGTANTEAFF. The CDR3 DNA reads as TGCAGTGCTAGTGATCCAGGGACAGCTAACACTGAAGCTTTCTTT.

The V call is TRBV5-1, the J call TRBJ2-5; TRBD2 matches 9 bases. The CDR3 length is 18 residues. The V and J ends lost 5 bases and 5 bases, in that order; junction bases with no gene match: 19. CDR1 and CDR2 from the germline V gene are SGHRS and YFSETQ. The CDR3 bases are TGCGCCAGCAGTCTCAGCGGGAGGACTTCTTATTTAGCGGAGACCCAGTACTTC. Its translation is CASSLSGRTSYLAETQYF.

The chain recombines TRBV6-6 with TRBJ2-1; D gene unclear. V was clipped by 0 bases and J by 2 bases, with 5 bases between them. Germline V gene data show CDR1 as MNHNY and CDR2 as SVGAGI (reference sequence). This CDR3 region has 14 residues. The CDR3 region is CASSYSLAYNEQFF. The CDR3, as DNA: TGTGCCAGCAGTTACTCATTGGCCTACAATGAGCAGTTCTTC.

The CDR3 DNA follows: TGTGCCAGCAGTTACGGGGTAGCGGGAAACACCGGGGAGCTGTTTTTT. This gives the protein CASSYGVAGNTGELFF. The chain links TRBV6-2 or TRBV6-3 to TRBJ2-2, with 8 bases aligning to TRBD2. The CDR3 spans 16 residues. After removal of 2 bases from V and 2 bases from J, the junction contained 4 bases not matched to a gene. Germline CDR1 is MNHEY and CDR2 is SVGEGT.

This clone has just one count. The V call is TRBV9, the J call TRBJ1-4; 8 bases align to TRBD1. The CDR3 spans 15 residues. The V gene's germline CDR1 is SGDLS and CDR2 YYNGEE. V gave up 4 bases and J gave up 5 bases; unmatched junction bases: 7. CDR3 in DNA: TGTGCCAGCAGCAACAGGGGGATCAACAATGAAAAACTGTTTTTT. Translated: CASSNRGINNEKLFF.

The chain couples TRBV7-9 to TRBJ1-1; unclear D gene. Germline-derived CDR1 and CDR2 are SEHNR and FQNEAQ (reference sequence). Trimming removed 3 bases at V and 2 bases at J, with 10 bases between. The CDR3 extends over 14 amino acids. CDR3 amino acids: CASSLDPFNTEAFF. DNA for the CDR3: TGTGCCAGCAGCTTGGACCCATTTAACACTGAAGCTTTCTTT.

This clone was detected only a few times. The chain is built from TRBV5-6 and TRBJ1-6, with D possibly matching TRBD1 (5 bases). The CDR3 loop spans 14 amino acids. V was pared by 5 bases and J by 9 bases, with 15 bases between. Germline V gives CDR1 SGHDT, CDR2 YYEEEE. The CDR3: CASRNRDVSSPLHF. The CDR3 nucleotides are TGTGCCAGCAGAAACCGGGACGTTAGTTCACCCCTCCACTTT.

V usage is TRBV7-3 and J usage is TRBJ2-5; 9 bases align to TRBD2. CDR1 SGHTA and CDR2 FQGTGA come from the germline V gene. The CDR3 spans 15 residues. V dropped 2 bases and J dropped 6; count of bases not matched to a gene: 7. This chain's CDR3 is CASSLGGSGRKTQYF. The CDR3 region has the DNA TGTGCCAGCAGCTTAGGGGGTAGCGGGAGAAAGACCCAGTACTTC.

This sequence joins TRBV19 and TRBJ1-2; 7 nucleotides match TRBD1. This CDR3 comprises 14 residues. Germline CDR1 and CDR2: LNHDA and SQIVND (reference sequence). The V gene end was trimmed by 5 bases and the J gene end by 5 bases; junction bases not matched to a gene: 8. The CDR3 sequence is CASSAQTGYYGYTF. The CDR3 bases are TGTGCCAGTAGTGCCCAGACAGGGTATTATGGCTACACCTTC. The full variable domain, rest sourced from reference TRBV19 and TRBJ1-2, is DGGITQSPKYLFRKEGQNVTLSCEQNLNHDAMYWYRQDPGQGLRLIYYSQIVNDFQKGDIAEGYSVSREKKESFPLTVTSAQKNPTAFYLCASSAQTGYYGYTFGSGTRLTVV.

As to this clone: The sample holds other DNA sequences that translate to the same CDR3. This chain links TRBV5-1 with TRBJ2-7; D possibly corresponds to TRBD1 (5 bases). The CDR3 has 14 residues. V was cut by 0 bases and J by 2 bases, with 9 bases left in between. In germline, CDR1 is SGHRS, CDR2 YFSETQ. CDR3 in DNA: TGCGCCAGCAGCTTGGGCCAGGGTCCCTACGAGCAGTACTTC. Protein sequence: CASSLGQGPYEQYF.

This chain joins TRBV29-1 and TRBJ2-7; 9 nucleotides agree with TRBD1. This CDR3 is built from 12 residues. The germline gives CDR1 SQVTM, CDR2 ANQGSEA. The V gene end was trimmed by 7 bases and the J gene end by 3 bases; junction bases not matched to a gene: 4. As DNA, the CDR3 is TGCAGCGCAACAGGGGGCCTCTACGAGCAGTACTTC. Protein product: CSATGGLYEQYF.

This clone is a singleton in its sample. The chain links TRBV6-2 or TRBV6-3 to TRBJ2-3; tentative D call: TRBD2 (5 bases). Trimming removed 5 bases at V and 6 bases at J, with 18 bases between. The CDR3 length is 15 residues. The germline CDR1 and CDR2 sequences are MNHEY and SVGEGT. The DNA of the CDR3 is TGTGCCAGCAGTCCACTAGACTTAGCGCGGGATACGCAGTATTTT. Translation: CASSPLDLARDTQYF.

The chain has TRBV28 and TRBJ2-1; perhaps TRBD2 as D (6 bases). Germline V gene lookup returns CDR1 MDHEN and CDR2 SYDVKM. Trimming took off 4 bases at V and 7 bases at J, with 17 bases between the two ends. The CDR3 runs 15 residues. The CDR3: CASSSGGVNENEQFF. The CDR3 bases are TGTGCCAGCAGTTCTGGCGGGGTGAATGAGAATGAGCAGTTCTTC.

The CDR3 DNA reads as TGTGCCAGCAGCTTAGAGGCGGGTGGCATTTACGAGCAGTACTTC. It translates to CASSLEAGGIYEQYF. This chain connects TRBV7-8 to TRBJ2-7, with D tentatively TRBD2 (5 bases). Germline V lookup: CDR1 SGHVS, CDR2 FQNEAQ. The V end lost 1 base, the J end lost 4 bases, and 14 bases lay between the germline ends. The CDR3 covers 15 residues.

The gene calls are TRBV5-4 and TRBJ2-3; TRBD2 matches 7 bases. The CDR3 has 15 amino acids. J lost 3 bases, V lost 0 bases, and 4 bases had no gene match. CDR1 and CDR2 (germline): SGHNT, YYREEE (reference sequence). CDR3 nucleotides: TGTGCCAGCAGCTTGGTAGGCGGGAGTACAGATACGCAGTATTTT. Translated, it gives CASSLVGGSTDTQYF. Full variable domain (outside the CDR3, taken from reference TRBV5-4 and TRBJ2-3): ETGVTQSPTHLIKTRGQQVTLRCSSQSGHNTVSWYQQALGQGPQFIFQYYREEENGRGNFPPRFSGLQFPNYSSELNVNALELDDSALYLCASSLVGGSTDTQYFGPGTRLTVL.

The chain has TRBV19 and TRBJ2-7; no clear D. This CDR3 spans 13 amino acids. Per the germline V gene, CDR1 is LNHDA and CDR2 is SQIVND (reference sequence). V was shortened by 3 bases and J by 1 base, with 7 bases between the two germline ends. CDR3 DNA sequence: TGTGCCAGTAGTATGGCGGATTCCTACGAGCAGTACTTC. Translated, it gives CASSMADSYEQYF. Full variable domain (remainder filled in from reference TRBV19 and TRBJ2-7): DGGITQSPKYLFRKEGQNVTLSCEQNLNHDAMYWYRQDPGQGLRLIYYSQIVNDFQKGDIAEGYSVSREKKESFPLTVTSAQKNPTAFYLCASSMADSYEQYFGPGTRLTVT.

The chain has TRBV15 and TRBJ2-1, with 8 bases lining up with TRBD1. Germline V CDR1 and CDR2: LNHNV, YYDKDF (reference sequence). J lost 3 bases, V lost 2 bases, and 18 bases had no gene match. The CDR3 runs 20 residues. The CDR3 spells CATSRSHLVTGGTHYNEQFF. The CDR3 nucleotides read TGTGCCACCAGCAGATCCCATCTGGTTACAGGGGGTACGCACTACAATGAGCAGTTCTTC.

The rearrangement links TRBV23-1 to TRBJ2-6; D remains ambiguous. TRBV23-1 is noted as an ORF with a role that remains uncertain. The germline V and J ends were trimmed by 0 bases and 2 bases, with 14 bases remaining between them. CDR3 size: 18 residues. This CDR3 reads CASSQSFCPRPGANVLTF. DNA of the CDR3: TGCGCCAGCAGTCAATCGTTCTGCCCTAGACCTGGGGCCAACGTCCTGACTTTC.

The chain has TRBV10-3 and TRBJ2-1; 9 bases are a match to TRBD1. CDR3 length: 16 residues. CDR1 is ENHRY and CDR2 is SYGVKD in the germline V gene. The V segment lost 4 bases and the J segment 1 base; nucleotides outside the gene matches: 5. The DNA of the CDR3 is TGTGCCATCAGTGTAATAGGGACAGGGTCCTACAATGAGCAGTTCTTC. The encoded protein is CAISVIGTGSYNEQFF.

The chain has TRBV18 and TRBJ1-5; weak D call: TRBD1 (5 bases). The CDR3 sequence is 13 residues long. CDR1 and CDR2 from the germline V gene are KGHSH and LQKENI. The V end lost 4 bases, the J end lost 1 base, and 5 bases lay between the germline ends. The CDR3, as DNA: TGTGCCAGCTCACAGGGGAGCAATCAGCCCCAGCATTTT. It encodes CASSQGSNQPQHF.

J is TRBJ1-2 and V is TRBV2; D unresolved. There are 13 residues in the CDR3. The germline gives CDR1 SNHLY, CDR2 FYNNEI. Trimming left V 9 bases short and J 0 bases short, with 11 bases between. CDR3 DNA: TGTGCCAGTAAGGGATTAGCTAACTATGGCTACACCTTC. Translation gives CASKGLANYGYTF.

The chain employs TRBV5-1 and TRBJ2-3, with TRBD2 matching 10 bases. Per the germline V gene, CDR1 is SGHRS and CDR2 is YFSETQ. CDR3 length: 16 amino acids. V was clipped by 0 bases and J by 2 bases; unmatched bases: 3. The CDR3 sequence is CASSLGAGGPTDTQYF. For the CDR3, the DNA is TGCGCCAGCAGCTTGGGAGCGGGAGGGCCCACAGATACGCAGTATTTT.

The J gene is TRBJ2-1, the V gene TRBV28; the match to TRBD2 covers 11 bases. The CDR3 consists of 20 residues. V shed 6 bases, J shed 7 bases, and the junction held 23 bases outside the gene matches. Germline CDR1 and CDR2: MDHEN and SYDVKM. The CDR3 is CASRRAFPLLAGVTRNEQFF. The CDR3 DNA follows: TGTGCCAGCAGACGAGCCTTCCCATTACTAGCGGGAGTTACTCGGAATGAGCAGTTCTTC.

A note on this clone: Other DNA sequences within the sample encode an identical CDR3. The genes are TRBV20-1 and TRBJ2-3, with no clear D. Trimming shortened V by 3 bases and J by 1 base, and 2 bases separated the two germline ends. The CDR3 length is 11 residues. Per germline, CDR1 DFQATT and CDR2 SNEGSKA (reference sequence). CDR3: CSASRTDTQYF. The CDR3 nucleotides are TGCAGTGCTAGTCGCACAGATACGCAGTATTTT.

The chain uses TRBV7-6 and TRBJ2-1; TRBD2 agrees at 15 bases. With 5 bases clipped from V and 6 bases from J, the junction kept 14 bases outside the gene matches. Germline values: CDR1 SGHVS, CDR2 FNYEAQ. CDR3 size: 19 residues. The CDR3 DNA follows: TGTGCCAGCAGCCCGGTTACCGGGACTAGCGGGAGGATGGGCAATGAGCAGTTCTTC. This codes for CASSPVTGTSGRMGNEQFF. The full variable domain, rest sourced from reference TRBV7-6 and TRBJ2-1, is GAGVSQSPRYKVTKRGQDVALRCDPISGHVSLYWYRQALGQGPEFLTYFNYEAQQDKSGLPNDRFSAERPEGSISTLTIQRTEQRDSAMYRCASSPVTGTSGRMGNEQFFGPGTRLTVL.

The J gene is TRBJ2-3, the V gene TRBV7-2, with 11 bases identical to TRBD2. Germline V lookup: CDR1 SGHTA, CDR2 FQGNSA. Trimming at V came to 4 bases and at J to 0 bases, leaving 6 bases not matched to a gene. The CDR3 covers 17 residues. This CDR3 reads CASSSRLAGTSTDTQYF. In DNA form, the CDR3 reads TGTGCCAGCAGCTCCCGACTAGCGGGAACTAGCACAGATACGCAGTATTTT.